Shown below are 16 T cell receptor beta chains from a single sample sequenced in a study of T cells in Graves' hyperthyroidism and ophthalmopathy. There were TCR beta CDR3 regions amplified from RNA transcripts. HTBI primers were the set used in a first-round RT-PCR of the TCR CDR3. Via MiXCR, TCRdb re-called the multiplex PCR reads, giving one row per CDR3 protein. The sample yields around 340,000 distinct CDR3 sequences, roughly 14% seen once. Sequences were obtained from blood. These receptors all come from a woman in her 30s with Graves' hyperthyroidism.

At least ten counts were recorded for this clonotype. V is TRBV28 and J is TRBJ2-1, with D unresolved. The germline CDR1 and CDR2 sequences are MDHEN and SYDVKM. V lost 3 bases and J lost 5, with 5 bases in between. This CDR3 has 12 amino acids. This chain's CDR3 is CASSFRNNEQFF. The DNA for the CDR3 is TGTGCCAGCAGTTTTAGGAACAATGAGCAGTTCTTC.

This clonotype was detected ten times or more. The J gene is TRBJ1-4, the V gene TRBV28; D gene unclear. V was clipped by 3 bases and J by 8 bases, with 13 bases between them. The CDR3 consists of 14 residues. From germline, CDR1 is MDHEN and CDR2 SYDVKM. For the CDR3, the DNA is TGTGCCAGCAGTTTTCCGGGATTAGGAGAAAAACTGTTTTTT. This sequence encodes CASSFPGLGEKLFF. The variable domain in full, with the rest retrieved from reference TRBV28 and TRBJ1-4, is DVKVTQSSRYLVKRTGEKVFLECVQDMDHENMFWYRQDPGLGLRLIYFSYDVKMKEKGDIPEGYSVSREKKERFSLILESASTNQTSMYLCASSFPGLGEKLFFGSGTQLSVL.

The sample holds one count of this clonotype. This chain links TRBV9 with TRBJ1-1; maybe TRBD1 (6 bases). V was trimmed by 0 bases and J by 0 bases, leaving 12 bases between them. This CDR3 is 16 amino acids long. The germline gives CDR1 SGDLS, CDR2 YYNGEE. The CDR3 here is CASSVDGGGMNTEAFF. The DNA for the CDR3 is TGTGCCAGCAGCGTAGATGGGGGCGGGATGAACACTGAAGCTTTCTTT. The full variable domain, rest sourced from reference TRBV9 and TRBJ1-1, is DSGVTQTPKHLITATGQRVTLRCSPRSGDLSVYWYQQSLDQGLQFLIQYYNGEERAKGNILERFSAQQFPDLHSELNLSSLELGDSALYFCASSVDGGGMNTEAFFGQGTRLTVV.

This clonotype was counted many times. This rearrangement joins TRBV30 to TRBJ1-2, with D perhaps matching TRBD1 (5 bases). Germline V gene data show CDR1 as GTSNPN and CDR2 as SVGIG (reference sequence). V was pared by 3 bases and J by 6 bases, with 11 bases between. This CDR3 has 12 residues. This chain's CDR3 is CAWSEGADGYTF. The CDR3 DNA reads TGTGCCTGGAGCGAAGGGGCTGATGGCTACACCTTC. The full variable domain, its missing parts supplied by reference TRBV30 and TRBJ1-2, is SQTIHQWPATLVQPVGSPLSLECTVEGTSNPNLYWYRQAAGRGLQLLFYSVGIGQISSEVPQNLSASRPQDRQFILSSKKLLLSDSGFYLCAWSEGADGYTFGSGTRLTVV.

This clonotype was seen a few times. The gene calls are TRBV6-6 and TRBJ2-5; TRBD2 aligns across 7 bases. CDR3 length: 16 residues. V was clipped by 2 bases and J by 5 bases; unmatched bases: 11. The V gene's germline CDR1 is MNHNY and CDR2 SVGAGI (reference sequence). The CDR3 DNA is TGTGCCAGCAGTTACGTAGCGGGCCCCACGGGGGAGACCCAGTACTTC. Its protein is CASSYVAGPTGETQYF.

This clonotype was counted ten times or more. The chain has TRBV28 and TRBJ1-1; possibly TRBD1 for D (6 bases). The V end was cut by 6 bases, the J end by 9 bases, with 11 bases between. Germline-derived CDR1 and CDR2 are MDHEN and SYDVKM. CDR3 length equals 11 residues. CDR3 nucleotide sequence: TGTGCCAGCAGCTCCGGGACACAAGCTTTCTTT. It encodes CASSSGTQAFF.

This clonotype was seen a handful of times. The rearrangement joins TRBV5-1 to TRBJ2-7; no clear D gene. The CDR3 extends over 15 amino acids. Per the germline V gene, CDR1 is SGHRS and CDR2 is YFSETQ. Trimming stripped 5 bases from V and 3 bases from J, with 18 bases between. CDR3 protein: CASSPEGPYYYEQYF. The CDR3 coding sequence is TGCGCCAGCAGTCCCGAAGGACCATACTACTACGAGCAGTACTTC.

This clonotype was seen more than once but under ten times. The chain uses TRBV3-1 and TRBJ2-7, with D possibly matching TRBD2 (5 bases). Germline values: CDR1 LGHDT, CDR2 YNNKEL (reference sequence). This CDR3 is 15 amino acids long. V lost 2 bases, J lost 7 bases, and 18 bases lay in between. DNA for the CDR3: TGTGCCAGCAGCCAACGTCGGGGTACCCTTGGAGAGCAGTACTTC. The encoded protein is CASSQRRGTLGEQYF.

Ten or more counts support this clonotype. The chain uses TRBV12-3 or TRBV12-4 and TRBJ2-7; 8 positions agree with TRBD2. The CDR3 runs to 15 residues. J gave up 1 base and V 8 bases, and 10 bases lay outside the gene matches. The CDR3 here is CASRYSGKGSYEQYF. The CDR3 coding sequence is TGTGCCAGCCGATATAGCGGGAAGGGGTCCTACGAGCAGTACTTC.

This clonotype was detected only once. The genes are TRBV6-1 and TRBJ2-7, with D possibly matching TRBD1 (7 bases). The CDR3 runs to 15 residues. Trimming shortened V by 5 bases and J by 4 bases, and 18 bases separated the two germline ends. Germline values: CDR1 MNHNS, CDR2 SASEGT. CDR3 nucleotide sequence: TGTGCCAGCAGTCCCTATCAGGGGGGCGGGTACGAGCAGTACTTC. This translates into CASSPYQGGGYEQYF.

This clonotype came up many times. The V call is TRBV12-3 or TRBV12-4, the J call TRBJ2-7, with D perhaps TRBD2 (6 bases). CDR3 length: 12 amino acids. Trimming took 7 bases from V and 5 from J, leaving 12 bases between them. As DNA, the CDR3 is TGTGCCAGCAACTATCGGGGGAACGAGCAGTACTTC. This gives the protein CASNYRGNEQYF.

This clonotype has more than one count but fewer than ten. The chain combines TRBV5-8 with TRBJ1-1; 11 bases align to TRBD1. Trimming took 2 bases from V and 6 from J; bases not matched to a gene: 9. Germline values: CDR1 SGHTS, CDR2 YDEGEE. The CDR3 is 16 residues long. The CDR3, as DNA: TGTGCCAGCAGCTTTGGACAGGGGGCCCTTCGGGCTGAAGCTTTCTTT. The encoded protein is CASSFGQGALRAEAFF.

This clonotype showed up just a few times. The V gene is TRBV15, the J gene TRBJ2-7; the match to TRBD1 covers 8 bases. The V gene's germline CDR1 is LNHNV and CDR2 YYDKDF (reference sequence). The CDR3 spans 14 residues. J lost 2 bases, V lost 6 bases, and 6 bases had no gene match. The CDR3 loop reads CATSDRDRPYEQYF. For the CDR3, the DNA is TGTGCCACCAGTGACCGGGACAGGCCCTACGAGCAGTACTTC.

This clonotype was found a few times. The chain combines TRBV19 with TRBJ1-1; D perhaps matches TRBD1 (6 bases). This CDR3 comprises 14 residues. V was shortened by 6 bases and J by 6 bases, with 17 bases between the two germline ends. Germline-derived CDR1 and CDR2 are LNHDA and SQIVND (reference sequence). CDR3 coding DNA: TGTGCCAGTAGGTTCTTGGAGGGGGTCGCTGAAGCTTTCTTT. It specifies CASRFLEGVAEAFF.

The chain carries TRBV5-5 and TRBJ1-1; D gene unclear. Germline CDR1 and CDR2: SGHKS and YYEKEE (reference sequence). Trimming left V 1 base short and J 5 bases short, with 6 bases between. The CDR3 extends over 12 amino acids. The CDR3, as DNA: TGTGCCAGCAGCTTGCAACAGACTGAAGCTTTCTTT. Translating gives CASSLQQTEAFF.

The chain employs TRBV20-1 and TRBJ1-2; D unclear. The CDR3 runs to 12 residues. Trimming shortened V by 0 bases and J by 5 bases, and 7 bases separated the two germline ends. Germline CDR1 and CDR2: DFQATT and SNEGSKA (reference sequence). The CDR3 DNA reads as TGCAGTGCTAGAGAGAGAGGGTATGGCTACACCTTC. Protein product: CSARERGYGYTF.